This TCR beta chain was recorded in a study of cytomegalovirus exposure and HLA in healthy donors. Study-wide results and caveats: DRB1 had the most TCR associations and HLA-C the fewest, a later analysis found, with rates varying by HLA locus.

The CDR3 totals 15 residues. The V gene lost 7 bases and the J gene lost 2 bases, with 15 bases spanning the gap. Per the germline V gene, CDR1 is MDHEN and CDR2 is SYDVKM. The PCR was carried out with 60 Vbeta primers and 13 Jbeta primers. Method: immunoSEQ multiplex PCR; TCRdb's copy keeps in-frame clones and lacks some. The sample has fewer than 200,000 clones; approximately 86% are singletons. In regard to this clone: Its antigen remains unidentified.

Sequencing was performed on PBMCs. The clonotype comes from a male donor in good health and CMV-seronegative. This chain uses TRBV28 with TRBJ2-1; a possible D gene is TRBD1 (7 bases). CDR3 residues: CASTPARGAYNEQFF. CDR3 DNA sequence: TGTGCCAGCACCCCAGCCAGGGGGGCCTACAATGAGCAGTTCTTC.